Ten or more counts support the clone carrying this T cell receptor beta chain. The antigen is unknown. This sample stems from a study of early T cells in non-severe SARS-CoV-2 infection. Study summary: The authors sequenced bulk RNA from unsorted whole blood, leaving chains unpaired. Study results and limitations: The matching step, a VDJdb search, favored anti-spike CD8 responses and missed private and CD4 specificities.

The CDR3 totals 14 residues. The J segment lost 4 bases and the V segment lost 5 bases, leaving 5 bases of the junction unmatched. CDR1 and CDR2 from the germline V gene are SGHVS and FQNEAQ. Unique molecular identifiers tagged individual cDNA molecules. TCRdb redid the calling of the 5' RACE reads with MiXCR, one entry per CDR3 protein. Found here are roughly 66,000 distinct CDR3 sequences, around 8.7% of them singletons; the top ten hold 3% to 3.5%. Sequenced input: whole blood. The chain recombines TRBV7-8 with TRBJ1-5, with TRBD1 matching 7 bases. The TCR originated in an adult who was a healthcare worker with PCR-confirmed SARS-CoV-2 infection or an uninfected control (not recorded which). The CDR3, as DNA: TGTGCCAGCAGCCCAGGACAGGAAAATCAGCCCCAGCATTTT. Translation: CASSPGQENQPQHF.